A selection of T cell receptor beta chains follows, all from one sample in a study of response to subunit inactivated influenza vaccine. TCRdb reanalysed the RT-PCR reads using MiXCR and keeps one entry per CDR3 protein. The sample shows around 480,000 distinct CDR3 sequences, approximately 15% of them seen only once. The specimen was CD4+ T cells sorted from PBMCs, collected around 2 years after vaccination. The receptors come from a man aged 45-69 years who received an inactivated influenza vaccine. The CDR3 runs from the conserved cysteine through the conserved F or W. The D gene is left open where the match is weak. Where a row states a size, it is once, few, many or the class of an expanded clone; other rows omit it.

D	V	size	J	DNA	CDR3
-	TRBV29-1	-	TRBJ1-2	TGCAGCGTTGATGGCTATGGCTACACCTTC	CSVDGYGYTF
-	TRBV28	many	TRBJ1-5	TGTGCCAGCACAGGGACGCGCAATCAGCCCCAGCATTTT	CASTGTRNQPQHF
-	TRBV27	few	TRBJ1-2	TGTGCCAGCAGTTTGTCGTGGACGGCTCCTATGGGCTACACCTTC	CASSLSWTAPMGYTF
TRBD2	TRBV6-2/TRBV6-3	-	TRBJ2-1	TGTGCCAGCAGTTACTCCACGGGACTAGACTTCTTC	CASSYSTGLDFF
TRBD2	TRBV20-1	many	TRBJ2-3	TGCAGTGCTATGCCCCCGGGGCTAGCGGTGGCAGATACGCAGTATTTT	CSAMPPGLAVADTQYF
-	TRBV3-1	-	TRBJ1-2	TGTGCCAGCAGCCAGGTACCAATTATACTCAGCGACTATGGCTACACCTTC	CASSQVPIILSDYGYTF
TRBD1	TRBV6-9	few	TRBJ1-4	TGTGCCAGCAGTTTTCGAAGACCGGGACAGGGAACCTCGTCCACAGAAAAACTGTTTTTT	CASSFRRPGQGTSSTEKLFF
-	TRBV6-1	-	TRBJ2-5	TGTGCCAGCAGAAAAATAGTCCAAGAGACCCAGTACTTC	CASRKIVQETQYF
TRBD2	TRBV20-1	few	TRBJ2-1	TGCAGTGCTAGAGACGGGAGGGCCCCCAATGAGCAGTTCTTC	CSARDGRAPNEQFF
TRBD2	TRBV20-1	few	TRBJ2-3	TGCAGTGCTAGCTCCTTGCGGGAGATCTCAGATACGCAGTATTTT	CSASSLREISDTQYF
-	TRBV7-6	-	TRBJ2-7	TGTGCCAGCAGTTCCCGAGGCGAGAAGTCTTCCCACGAGCAGTACTTC	CASSSRGEKSSHEQYF
TRBD2	TRBV5-1	-	TRBJ2-7	TGCGCCAGCAGCTTGGAGGCTAGCGGGACCTCCTACGAGCAGTACTTC	CASSLEASGTSYEQYF
TRBD1	TRBV5-1	-	TRBJ2-7	TGCGCCAGCAGCATAGGACAGGGGACAGCCTACGAGCAGTACTTC	CASSIGQGTAYEQYF
-	TRBV7-9	-	TRBJ1-2	TGTGCCAGCAGCTCTTTCGCCTTC	CASSSFAF
-	TRBV6-5	-	TRBJ1-1	TGTGCCAGCAGGAACCTGGGCACTGAAGCTTTCTTT	CASRNLGTEAFF
-	TRBV20-1	few	TRBJ2-4	TGCAGTGCTAGAGGCGTTCCGGGCAAAAACATTCAGTACTTC	CSARGVPGKNIQYF
-	TRBV20-1	-	TRBJ1-2	TGCAGTGCTAGCGGACAGTATCCTAACTATGGCTACACCTTC	CSASGQYPNYGYTF
-	TRBV2	-	TRBJ1-1	TGTGCCAGCACTGGGACGAGGACTGAAGCTTTCTTT	CASTGTRTEAFF
TRBD2	TRBV11-1	few	TRBJ2-1	TGTGCCAGCAGAAACGGTCTAGCGGGAGGTTCCTACAATGAGCAGTTCTTC	CASRNGLAGGSYNEQFF
TRBD1	TRBV28	-	TRBJ2-7	TGTGCCAGCAGGTTGACAGGGAGCGAGCAGTACTTC	CASRLTGSEQYF
-	TRBV27	few	TRBJ2-1	TGTGCCAGCAGCGACCGGGGACCTAGGAATGAGCAGTTCTTC	CASSDRGPRNEQFF
TRBD1	TRBV4-1	-	TRBJ1-2	TGCGCCAGCAGCCAACCCACGACAGGGAGCTATGGCTACACCTTC	CASSQPTTGSYGYTF
-	TRBV4-2	many	TRBJ1-1	TGTGCCAGCAGCCAAGACAGGGAAACGGCTGAAGCTTTCTTT	CASSQDRETAEAFF
TRBD1	TRBV6-2/TRBV6-3	few	TRBJ1-5	TGTGCCAGCAGACAGAGCGGGGTCCTGACAGGGTGGAATCAGCCCCAGCATTTT	CASRQSGVLTGWNQPQHF
-	TRBV2	few	TRBJ2-5	TGTGCCAGCAGTGCGGGGGTCTTACAAGAGACCCAGTACTTC	CASSAGVLQETQYF
-	TRBV4-2	-	TRBJ2-1	TGTGCCAGCAGCCTCACGGGGGACGGGATTACGAGCTCCTACAATGAGCAGTTCTTC	CASSLTGDGITSSYNEQFF
-	TRBV5-1	few	TRBJ2-3	TGCGCCAGCAGCCGGGTTAGGGACACAGATACGCAGTATTTT	CASSRVRDTDTQYF
-	TRBV6-2/TRBV6-3	few	TRBJ2-3	TGTGCCAGCAGTTATGGAACAGGGAGAGATACGCAGTATTTT	CASSYGTGRDTQYF
-	TRBV7-9	few	TRBJ1-2	TGTGCCAGCAGCTCGGTACAGGGCCCAGGAGGCTACACCTTC	CASSSVQGPGGYTF
-	TRBV10-1	few	TRBJ2-3	TGCGCCAGCAGTGACTACGCCGGGGTGCAGTATTTT	CASSDYAGVQYF
TRBD2	TRBV6-1	few	TRBJ2-2	TGTGCCAGCAGCTCCCCTAGCGGAGGGAACACCGGGGAGCTGTTTTTT	CASSSPSGGNTGELFF
TRBD2	TRBV5-1	many	TRBJ2-2	TGCGCCAGCAGCCCGGGGGGGCCTACAACCGGGGAGCTGTTTTTT	CASSPGGPTTGELFF
-	TRBV7-2	few	TRBJ2-5	TGTGCCAGCAGCTTATCCCTGGGGACGAGGACCCAGTACTTC	CASSLSLGTRTQYF
-	TRBV7-9	few	TRBJ1-1	TGTGCCAGCAGCCCCGAGATTGGGGAAGCTTTCTTT	CASSPEIGEAFF
-	TRBV4-3	few	TRBJ2-3	TGCGCCAGCAGCCAAGAAGAGGGGAGTACGCAGTATTTT	CASSQEEGSTQYF
TRBD2	TRBV20-1	few	TRBJ2-3	TGCAGTGCTAGAGATCCTAGCGGGGGGGCAGATACGCAGTATTTT	CSARDPSGGADTQYF
-	TRBV7-2	-	TRBJ2-3	TGTGCCAGCAGCTTAAACGCGCTTTCGACTGGAGATACGCAGTATTTT	CASSLNALSTGDTQYF
-	TRBV16	few	TRBJ2-1	TGTGCCAGCAGCCAATTCTCGGGGAATGAGCAGTTCTTC	CASSQFSGNEQFF
TRBD1	TRBV6-5	many	TRBJ2-7	TGTGCCAGCAGTTCTGGGACAGTTAACCACGAGCAGTACTTC	CASSSGTVNHEQYF
TRBD2	TRBV4-2	few	TRBJ2-5	TGTGCCAGCGGGAGGGGCATACAAGAGACCCAGTACTTC	CASGRGIQETQYF
-	TRBV4-2	-	TRBJ2-7	TGTGCCAGCAGCCAAGGGACCGCGACCTACGAGCAGTACTTC	CASSQGTATYEQYF
-	TRBV21-1	many	TRBJ2-7	TGTGCCAGCCGAGGACAGGGGTACGAGCAGTACTTC	CASRGQGYEQYF
-	TRBV5-4	once	TRBJ1-4	TGTGCCAGCAGCTTGGGGGCGGAGGTTAATGAAAAACTGTTTTTT	CASSLGAEVNEKLFF
TRBD1	TRBV5-4	-	TRBJ1-1	TGTGCCAGCAGCAACGGACAGGGGAACACTGAAGCTTTCTTT	CASSNGQGNTEAFF
-	TRBV6-1	-	TRBJ2-3	TGTGCCAGCAGCAGGACAGCCTACCAGAGGGCAGATACGCAGTATTTT	CASSRTAYQRADTQYF
-	TRBV5-1	few	TRBJ1-1	TGCGCCAGCAGCCGTGACCGATTTAGAGGCACTGAAGCTTTCTTT	CASSRDRFRGTEAFF
TRBD2	TRBV28	few	TRBJ2-7	TGTGCCAGCACCAGCGGGAGTATTTACGAGCAGTACTTC	CASTSGSIYEQYF
TRBD2	TRBV3-1	few	TRBJ2-3	TGTGCCAGCAGCTACTGGGCGGGACTAGCGGGGCCCACAGATACGCAGTATTTT	CASSYWAGLAGPTDTQYF
TRBD1	TRBV12-3/TRBV12-4	-	TRBJ2-5	TGTGCCAGCAGTGAAGAACAGGGGTTTGACACCCAGTACTTC	CASSEEQGFDTQYF
TRBD1	TRBV4-3	-	TRBJ1-1	TGCGCCAGCAGCCTACAGGGGGCGGATGAAGCTTTCTTT	CASSLQGADEAFF
-	TRBV4-3	-	TRBJ1-5	TGCGCCAGCAGCGTGGGACCTCCTGCGGGCAATCAGCCCCAGCATTTT	CASSVGPPAGNQPQHF
TRBD1	TRBV20-1	-	TRBJ1-5	TGCAGTGCTAGAGAACAGGGGGACTCGGGCCAGCATTTT	CSAREQGDSGQHF
-	TRBV4-3	few	TRBJ1-1	TGCGCCAGCAGCCAAGAGGCAGCCTCCTTGAACACTGAAGCTTTCTTT	CASSQEAASLNTEAFF
TRBD2	TRBV29-1	few	TRBJ2-5	TGCAGCGCCAGCTCTACTAGCGGGGGTGAGACCCAGTACTTC	CSASSTSGGETQYF
TRBD1	TRBV6-5	few	TRBJ2-7	TGTGCCAGCAGTTACGCCCCACGGACAGGCTCCGAGCAGTACTTC	CASSYAPRTGSEQYF